This T cell receptor (delta chain) originates from a study of delta chains in infants with herpesvirus infections (dated by TCRdb to 2022 to 2025). Background on the whole study: A Ugandan infant birth cohort was prospectively followed from birth to characterize gammadelta T cell responses to primary cytomegalovirus (CMV) infection. In infants who were infected with CMV after birth, the study searched for a public fetal Vdelta1/Vgamma8 gammadelta TCR clonotype. gammadelta TCRs were sequenced from PBMC of 15 to 20 CMV-infected infants (one congenitally infected) and several CMV-uninfected infants with enough sample available. Blood samples from the infants were grouped into approximate ages of 1.5, 4, 8 and 12 months. Previously published Belgian fetal and cord blood gammadelta TCR data were added only for comparison and were not generated in this cohort.

Unmatched junction bases come to 24, with V trimmed by 3 bases and J by 0 bases. Reading the germline V gene gives CDR1 TSWWSYY and CDR2 QGS. Including cysteine and phenylalanine, the CDR3 has 23 amino acids. CDR3 DNA only is kept here, 69 bases in frame from base 1. General conclusions and limits of the study: The authors noted a small sample size and no race- or environment-matched controls, since nearly all Ugandans acquire CMV before adulthood. Public-clonotype frequency among Vdelta1 cells appeared to be inversely correlated with age at infection and was observed to decay rapidly, seemingly without persisting beyond two to three months. Of some 19 CMV-infected infants, several carried the public Vdelta1 clonotype: the congenitally infected infant plus three who were infected postnatally before 120 days of age. In CMV-uninfected infants, the public clonotype might still be present but below the detection limit. Detection of the public clonotype was limited to the first time point after infection, and the public clonotype was not found in uninfected infants or in infants infected after 120 days.

This clone is characterized as large (0.1 to 1%). Its antigen is currently not known. There are no base qualities to consult, and no much larger clone falls within one base. Pregnant women receiving prenatal care in Kampala, Uganda, were recruited, and the infants of these women were enrolled, with documentation of maternal HIV status required. Weekly visits were made to families, and infant clinical information, oral swabs and peripheral blood were collected beginning at 6 weeks of age and every 4 months thereafter. Blood was drawn into heparin tubes, and PBMC were separated by Ficoll-Paque density gradient centrifugation and then cryopreserved. Preparation of the library involved RT-PCR. PBMC RNA was reverse transcribed with SuperScript II using gamma-chain- and delta-chain-specific primers to generate TCR cDNA. The cDNA was purified with AMPure XP beads, then amplified and indexed with Illumina adapters using the Nextera XT Index Kit. Sequencing of gammadelta TCR libraries was carried out on an Illumina MiSeq using a V2 300-cycle kit. The original methods were these. Using MiXCR v2.1.12, CDR3 sequences were assembled, and reads were mapped onto D, J and V genes obtained from GenBank. VDJtools v1.2.1 was used to perform repertoire analyses of the CDR3 clonotypes. Clones were re-identified by TCRdb from the public reads with CATT, and rows with the same DNA were merged. The V and J calls here are based on TCRdb, not the publication. The sample table shows 1,300 to 1,500 delta-chain clones, and about 34% are seen once. Jointly, the top ten make up less than 25% of the sample.

The receptor chain draws on TRDV1 and TRDJ1, with 11 bases matching TRDD3. The clonotype comes from a human donor who was a Ugandan infant, either HIV-exposed or HIV-unexposed (not recorded which). Sequenced here: peripheral blood, sampled at time point 1 of longitudinal follow-up. CDR3 loop: CALGDLGAPSYWGITEYTDKLIF. In nucleotide form, the sequence is TGTGCTCTTGGGGACCTAGGAGCCCCTTCCTACTGGGGGATAACGGAGTACACCGATAAACTCATCTTT.